One sample yielded the 13 T cell receptor beta chains listed below, sequenced in a study of OX40 agonist ivuxolimab in advanced cancers. Sequenced by immunoSEQ multiplex PCR; TCRdb stores in-frame clones only, minus some. The table shows about 41,000 clones, with 70% to 90% occurring only once. Sequencing was performed on CD4+ or CD8+ T cells sorted from blood, taken in a trial of the OX40 agonist ivuxolimab. The receptors stem from an adult with an advanced solid tumor such as melanoma, head and neck, liver or kidney cancer.

V gene TRBV9 combines with J gene TRBJ2-3; the D gene is possibly TRBD2 (5 bases). This CDR3 comprises 14 residues. V gave up 2 bases and J gave up 2 bases, with 9 bases separating them. Per germline, CDR1 SGDLS and CDR2 YYNGEE. The CDR3 DNA reads TGTGCCAGCAGCGTGGGAGAGTTCACAGATACGCAGTATTTT. Its protein product is CASSVGEFTDTQYF.

This chain joins TRBV7-7 and TRBJ2-2; unclear D gene. V gave up 5 bases and J gave up 1 base, with 8 bases separating them. The CDR3 spans 14 residues. The germline V gene has CDR1 SSHAT and CDR2 FNYEAQ (reference sequence). Written as DNA, the CDR3 is TGTGCCAGCAGCCTTAGCAGGAACACCGGGGAGCTGTTTTTT. Its translation is CASSLSRNTGELFF. Together with reference TRBV7-7 and TRBJ2-2, the CDR3 gives the full variable domain: GAGVSQSPRYKVTKRGQDVTLRCDPISSHATLYWYQQALGQGPEFLTYFNYEAQPDKSGLPSDRFSAERPEGSISTLTIQRTEQRDSAMYRCASSLSRNTGELFFGEGSRLTVL.

This clone has just a few counts. The V and J genes are TRBV29-1 and TRBJ1-3; D remains unclear. Trimming left V 7 bases short and J 4 bases short, with 11 bases between. This CDR3 spans 12 amino acids. The V gene's germline CDR1 is SQVTM and CDR2 ANQGSEA. CDR3 nucleotide sequence: TGCAGCGGGGTGGGAAGGGGAAACACCATATATTTT. Residues: CSGVGRGNTIYF.

The V call is TRBV5-6, the J call TRBJ2-2; 10 bases line up with TRBD2. Germline loops: CDR1 SGHDT, CDR2 YYEEEE. The CDR3 totals 16 residues. V trimming: 4 bases; J trimming: 4 bases; junction bases outside the gene matches: 7. The CDR3 spells CASSAPGLATTGELFF. The CDR3 DNA follows: TGTGCCAGCAGCGCGCCGGGACTAGCGACCACCGGGGAGCTGTTTTTT.

The chain joins TRBV16 to TRBJ1-2; D perhaps matches TRBD1 (6 bases). Germline loops: CDR1 KGHSY, CDR2 FQNENV. V was pared by 5 bases and J by 2 bases, with 9 bases between. The CDR3 is 13 residues long. CDR3 sequence: CASSTGQNYGYTF. CDR3 sequence (DNA): TGTGCCAGCAGCACGGGACAAAACTATGGCTACACCTTC.

The CDR3 DNA is TGTGCCAGCAGCCCCCAGGGGGCCCGGCTCTCTGGGGCCAACGTCCTGACTTTC. Translating gives CASSPQGARLSGANVLTF. This chain uses TRBV5-4 with TRBJ2-6, with 8 bases aligning to TRBD1. This CDR3 comprises 18 residues. V shed 4 bases and J 0 bases; nucleotides not matched to a gene: 9. In germline, CDR1 is SGHNT, CDR2 YYREEE (reference sequence).

The V call is TRBV18, the J call TRBJ1-1, with D tentatively TRBD1 (6 bases). The germline gives CDR1 KGHSH, CDR2 LQKENI. The CDR3 totals 14 residues. V shed 4 bases and J shed 7 bases, with 16 bases lying between them. The CDR3 loop reads CASSRPQRQDEAFF. CDR3 in DNA: TGTGCCAGCTCACGGCCCCAGCGACAGGATGAAGCTTTCTTT.

The gene calls are TRBV21-1 and TRBJ1-1. TRBV21-1 is reported as a pseudogene. The CDR3 totals 16 residues. Written as DNA, the CDR3 is TGTGCCAGCAGCAAAGAAGAGGCCCTCATGAACACTGAAGCTTTCTTT. Its protein is CASSKEEALMNTEAFF.

The V and J genes are TRBV5-5 and TRBJ2-2; D gene ambiguous. Trimming pared 2 bases from V and 2 bases from J, leaving 10 bases between. Germline-derived CDR1 and CDR2 are SGHKS and YYEKEE (reference sequence). CDR3 size: 15 residues. Written as DNA, the CDR3 is TGTGCCAGCAGCTTACCCTCGCCTAACACCGGGGAGCTGTTTTTT. It encodes CASSLPSPNTGELFF. The whole variable domain, filled in from reference TRBV5-5 and TRBJ2-2, reads DAGVTQSPTHLIKTRGQQVTLRCSPISGHKSVSWYQQVLGQGPQFIFQYYEKEERGRGNFPDRFSARQFPNYSSELNVNALLLGDSALYLCASSLPSPNTGELFFGEGSRLTVL.

V gene TRBV7-9 combines with J gene TRBJ2-5; no definite D call. Trimming took off 5 bases at V and 5 bases at J, with 12 bases between the two ends. Germline CDR1 SEHNR, CDR2 FQNEAQ (reference sequence). The CDR3 is 13 residues long. CDR3: CASSASLMETQYF. The DNA for the CDR3 is TGTGCCAGCAGCGCATCATTAATGGAGACCCAGTACTTC.

The table lists this clone with a count of one. The CDR3 bases are TGTGCCAGCAGCTCTAGGACTAGCGGGGACAATGAGCAGTTCTTC. This gives the protein CASSSRTSGDNEQFF. The chain combines TRBV5-4 with TRBJ2-1, with 12 bases fitting TRBD2. V was clipped by 3 bases and J by 5 bases; unmatched bases: 3. CDR1 and CDR2 from the germline V gene are SGHNT and YYREEE (reference sequence). This CDR3 is 15 amino acids long.

This sequence joins TRBV7-2 and TRBJ2-1, with D possibly being TRBD1 or TRBD2 (5 bases each). This CDR3 spans 12 amino acids. The germline V gene has CDR1 SGHTA and CDR2 FQGNSA. The V gene lost 0 bases and the J gene lost 9 bases, with 6 bases spanning the gap. Here the CDR3 reads CASSLAGPEQFF. The CDR3 DNA reads TGTGCCAGCAGCTTAGCGGGACCTGAGCAGTTCTTC.

This clone was seen a handful of times. The rearrangement uses TRBV5-1 and TRBJ2-5, with 7 bases lining up with TRBD1. The CDR3 contains 12 residues. After removal of 4 bases from V and 5 bases from J, the junction contained 2 bases not matched to a gene. CDR1 is SGHRS, CDR2 YFSETQ, per germline. In DNA, the CDR3 is TGCGCCAGCAGCCAGACAGGGGAGACCCAGTACTTC. Translating it yields CASSQTGETQYF.